The TCR beta chain under discussion was sequenced for a study of T-cell memory formation after mild COVID-19. The V end lost 6 bases, the J end lost 0 bases, and 15 bases lay between the germline ends. There are 15 residues in the CDR3. Germline-derived CDR1 and CDR2 are MNHEY and SMNVEV (reference sequence). This clonotype was recorded many times. Via MiXCR, TCRdb re-called the 5' RACE reads, giving one row per CDR3 protein. In the table there are approximately 500,000 distinct CDR3 sequences, nearly 25% of which are singletons. Sequenced: PBMCs or a T cell subset sorted from them (not recorded which). The chain couples TRBV27 to TRBJ2-7, with D perhaps matching TRBD1 or TRBD2 (5 bases each). The sequence came from an adult woman who had mild COVID-19 (a few samples of this study predate the infection). Cell type and time point are not known. CDR3 protein: CASRRPGPSSYEQYF. The CDR3 bases are TGTGCCAGCAGACGACCGGGGCCGAGCTCCTACGAGCAGTACTTC.